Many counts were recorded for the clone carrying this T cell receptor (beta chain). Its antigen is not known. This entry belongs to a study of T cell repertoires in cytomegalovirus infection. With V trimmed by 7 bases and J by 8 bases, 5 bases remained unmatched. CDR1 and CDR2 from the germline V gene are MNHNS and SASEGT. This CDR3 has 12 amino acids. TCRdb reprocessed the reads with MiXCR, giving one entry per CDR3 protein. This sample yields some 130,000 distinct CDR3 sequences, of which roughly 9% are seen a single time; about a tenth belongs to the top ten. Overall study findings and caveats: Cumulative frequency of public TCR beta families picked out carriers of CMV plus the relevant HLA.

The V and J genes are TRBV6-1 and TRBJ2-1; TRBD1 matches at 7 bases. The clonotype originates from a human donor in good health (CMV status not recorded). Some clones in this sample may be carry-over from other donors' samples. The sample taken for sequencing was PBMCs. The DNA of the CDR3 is TGTGCCAGCACCCGACAGGGTGATGAGCAGTTCTTC. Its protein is CASTRQGDEQFF.